Each of the 10 T cell receptor beta chains below was sequenced from the same sample in a study of read filtering for tumor transcriptome and immune sequencing (dated by TCRdb to the early 2020s). Sequencing used an Illumina HiSeq 4000. Starting from roughly 0.4 ug RNA, TCR libraries were constructed with the Immunoverse kit using molecular barcoded adaptors that cover the alpha/delta and beta/gamma chains. Through fastp at Q25 and MiXCR, TCRdb rebuilt clones from the public reads, retaining in-frame beta chains. Rows with one shared CDR3 protein collapse into an entry with the most common genes and DNA. The sample table contains approximately 58,000 distinct CDR3 sequences; only one count was recorded for roughly an eighth of them. Approximately 16% of the sample comes from the top ten. The sample was a population of CD138-negative cells sorted from bone marrow. In the paper's terms, the cell subset or site label means: bone marrow mononuclear cells depleted of CD138+ plasma/myeloma cells by negative magnetic selection. These receptor sequences come from a donor at least 40 years old with multiple myeloma.

This clonotype came up many times. The chain carries TRBV12-3 or TRBV12-4 and TRBJ2-3; D perhaps matches TRBD1 (6 bases). This CDR3 is 14 amino acids long. The V and J ends lost 5 bases and 6 bases respectively, with 15 bases between them. CDR3 region: CASSLTGSSDTQYF. The DNA of the CDR3 is TGTGCCAGCAGTCTAACAGGGAGTTCCGATACGCAGTATTTT.

This clonotype came up many times. This rearrangement joins TRBV20-1 to TRBJ2-4; a possible D gene is TRBD1 (5 bases). Looked up from germline, CDR1 is DFQATT and CDR2 is SNEGSKA (reference sequence). The CDR3 is 14 amino acids. V was shortened by 7 bases and J by 0 bases, with 13 bases between the two germline ends. The CDR3 sequence: CSVQTELAKNIQYF. CDR3 sequence (DNA): TGCAGTGTTCAGACAGAACTAGCCAAAAACATTCAGTACTTC.

This clonotype showed up many times. V usage is TRBV5-1 and J usage is TRBJ1-4; D is possibly TRBD1 (6 bases). Trimming left V 4 bases short and J 8 bases short, with 12 bases between. This CDR3 has 13 residues. CDR1 and CDR2 from the germline V gene are SGHRS and YFSETQ. In DNA form, the CDR3 reads TGCGCCAGCAGCCAAGAGACAGGCGAAAAACTGTTTTTT. Amino acid sequence: CASSQETGEKLFF.

The table lists this clonotype with a few counts. This clone may be a read error of a much larger clone one base away. This chain connects TRBV5-1 to TRBJ1-5; 9 nucleotides align to TRBD1. This CDR3 is built from 15 residues. Germline loops: CDR1 SGHRS, CDR2 YFSETQ. After removal of 7 bases from V and 5 bases from J, the junction contained 10 bases not matched to a gene. Written as DNA, the CDR3 is TGCGCCAGCGGCCTTAAGACAGGGGGTGATCAGCCCCAGCATTTT. Protein: CASGLKTGGDQPQHF. The full variable domain, its missing parts supplied by reference TRBV5-1 and TRBJ1-5, is KAGVTQTPRYLIKTRGQQVTLSCSPISGHRSVSWYQQTPGQGLQFLFEYFSETQRNKGNFPGRFSGRQFSNSRSEMNVSTLELGDSALYLCASGLKTGGDQPQHFGDGTRLSIL.

V gene TRBV7-9 combines with J gene TRBJ1-1; 7 bases are shared with TRBD1. Germline CDR1 and CDR2: SEHNR and FQNEAQ (reference sequence). The CDR3 is made up of 14 amino acids. J was trimmed by 7 bases and V by 5 bases; bases with no gene match: 10. CDR3 sequence (DNA): TGTGCCAGCAGCCAAAACCCCAGGGGGTATGAAGCTTTCTTT. Protein sequence: CASSQNPRGYEAFF.

This clonotype was seen repeatedly, ten times or more. The V call is TRBV12-3 or TRBV12-4, the J call TRBJ1-2; TRBD1 matches 7 bases. V shed 6 bases, J shed 8 bases, and the junction held 15 bases outside the gene matches. CDR3 length equals 15 residues. CDR3 residues: CASRIWTGGRGGYTF. CDR3 sequence (DNA): TGTGCCAGCAGAATCTGGACAGGTGGTCGTGGGGGCTACACCTTC.

This clonotype appeared many times. This sequence joins TRBV12-3 or TRBV12-4 and TRBJ2-7; perhaps TRBD2 as D (6 bases). Trimming cost V 8 bases and J 0 bases, with 17 bases left between them. CDR3 length: 15 amino acids. CDR3 residues: CASAFGVGSSYEQYF. CDR3 DNA: TGTGCCAGCGCGTTCGGTGTCGGGAGCTCCTACGAGCAGTACTTC.

At least ten counts were recorded for this clonotype. The genes are TRBV7-9 and TRBJ2-7, with 8 bases that match TRBD1. The length of the CDR3 is 12 residues. Germline V gene sequence: CDR1 SEHNR, CDR2 FQNEAQ (reference sequence). V lost 7 bases, J lost 5 bases, and 4 bases stayed unmatched. CDR3 in amino acids: CASTPGGHEQYF. CDR3 DNA sequence: TGTGCCAGCACCCCAGGGGGCCACGAGCAGTACTTC.

There are many counts of this clonotype. The V call is TRBV5-1, the J call TRBJ2-2; 9 bases are shared with TRBD2. CDR1 and CDR2 (germline): SGHRS, YFSETQ. Unmatched junction bases numbered 12, after V lost 4 bases and J lost 8 bases. The CDR3 extends over 16 amino acids. CDR3 amino acids: CASSRSDLAGSGELFF. CDR3 DNA: TGCGCCAGCAGCCGATCAGATCTAGCGGGGTCTGGGGAGCTGTTTTTT.

This clonotype appeared many times. CDR3 nucleotides: TGCAGTCTTCAGGGCCAAGAGACCCAGTACTTC. It codes for CSLQGQETQYF. The chain recombines TRBV20-1 with TRBJ2-5; the D gene is possibly TRBD1 (5 bases). Germline CDR1 is DFQATT and CDR2 is SNEGSKA (reference sequence). The CDR3 has 11 amino acids. Between the trimmed V and J ends, which lost 8 bases and 1 base, there was a span of 8 bases.